These T cell receptor beta chains were read from a single sample in a study of blood T cell repertoires in COVID-19. Clones were read by immunoSEQ multiplex PCR, and TCRdb kept only the in-frame ones, dropping some. The table shows roughly 300,000 clones, with 87% occurring only once. Sequenced input: PBMCs or T cells enriched from blood (not recorded which). The receptors were gathered from a woman aged 25-40 years who had recovered from COVID-19. CDR3s include the opening cysteine and the closing phenylalanine or tryptophan. The order of the fields is D gene, clone size, V gene, J gene, CDR3 DNA, CDR3 protein. The D gene is left open where the match is weak. Part of the rows lack a size; the others show once, few, many or a class for expanded clones.

d_call: NA; clone_size: NA; v_call: TRBV27; j_call: TRBJ2-3; cdr3_nt: TGTGCCAGCACCTGGACCGCGGGGCGCACAGATACGCAGTATTTT; cdr3_aa: CASTWTAGRTDTQYF
d_call: NA; clone_size: NA; v_call: TRBV28; j_call: TRBJ2-5; cdr3_nt: TGTGCCAGCAGTCCCAATACCAGGACTCGCCGGCCGGAGACCCAGTACTTC; cdr3_aa: CASSPNTRTRRPETQYF
d_call: NA; clone_size: NA; v_call: TRBV30; j_call: TRBJ2-6; cdr3_nt: TGTGCCTGGAGGATCTGGAGCTCTGGGGCCAACGTCCTGACTTTC; cdr3_aa: CAWRIWSSGANVLTF
d_call: NA; clone_size: NA; v_call: TRBV19; j_call: TRBJ1-5; cdr3_nt: TGTGCCAGTAGTCCAGGGGCCCAGCCCCAGCATTTT; cdr3_aa: CASSPGAQPQHF
d_call: TRBD1; clone_size: NA; v_call: TRBV7-9; j_call: TRBJ2-7; cdr3_nt: TGTGCCAGCAGCTCCGCAGGGGGCATATACGAGCAGTACTTC; cdr3_aa: CASSSAGGIYEQYF
d_call: TRBD2; clone_size: NA; v_call: TRBV9; j_call: TRBJ2-3; cdr3_nt: TGTGCCAGCGGACTAGAGGTCCCAGATACGCAGTATTTT; cdr3_aa: CASGLEVPDTQYF
d_call: TRBD2; clone_size: NA; v_call: TRBV11-2; j_call: TRBJ2-1; cdr3_nt: TGTGCCAGCAGCTTAACGGATAGCGGGGGGGCCAAGAGGAATGAGCAGTTCTTC; cdr3_aa: CASSLTDSGGAKRNEQFF
d_call: NA; clone_size: NA; v_call: TRBV28; j_call: TRBJ2-7; cdr3_nt: TGTGCCAGCAGAGAAACAGGGTACGAGCAGTACTTC; cdr3_aa: CASRETGYEQYF
d_call: NA; clone_size: NA; v_call: TRBV19; j_call: TRBJ1-1; cdr3_nt: TGTGCCAGTAGTAGCGGGACGGGGCAAGCTTTCTTT; cdr3_aa: CASSSGTGQAFF
d_call: NA; clone_size: NA; v_call: TRBV5-4; j_call: TRBJ2-1; cdr3_nt: TGTGCCAGCAGCTTGGAGGGTTTGGGGGGCTCCTACAATGAGCAGTTCTTC; cdr3_aa: CASSLEGLGGSYNEQFF
d_call: TRBD1; clone_size: NA; v_call: TRBV6-5; j_call: TRBJ2-7; cdr3_nt: TGTGCCAGCAGGACAGGGGTCTACGAGCAGTACTTC; cdr3_aa: CASRTGVYEQYF
d_call: NA; clone_size: NA; v_call: TRBV5-5; j_call: TRBJ2-6; cdr3_nt: TGTGCCAGCAGCACACAGGGAACTGGGGCCAACGTCCTGACTTTC; cdr3_aa: CASSTQGTGANVLTF
d_call: TRBD1; clone_size: NA; v_call: TRBV12-5; j_call: TRBJ1-5; cdr3_nt: TGTGCTAGTGGTTTAGACAGGGATGGCAATCAGCCCCAGCATTTT; cdr3_aa: CASGLDRDGNQPQHF
d_call: NA; clone_size: NA; v_call: TRBV2; j_call: TRBJ1-1; cdr3_nt: TGTGCCAGCAGTGGCTCGGGGGTTAAGGGCACTGAAGCTTTCTTT; cdr3_aa: CASSGSGVKGTEAFF
d_call: NA; clone_size: NA; v_call: TRBV15; j_call: TRBJ2-1; cdr3_nt: TGTGCCACCAGCAGGGAGGGGGCGCGTTACAATGAGCAGTTCTTC; cdr3_aa: CATSREGARYNEQFF
d_call: NA; clone_size: NA; v_call: TRBV12-1; j_call: TRBJ2-5; cdr3_nt: TGTGCCAGCAGCTTGTGGGGAGCGGGGGGCGATGAGACCCAGTACTTC; cdr3_aa: CASSLWGAGGDETQYF
d_call: NA; clone_size: few; v_call: TRBV2; j_call: TRBJ1-1; cdr3_nt: TGTGCCAGCAGTGAAGAAGCGAACACTGAAGCTTTCTTT; cdr3_aa: CASSEEANTEAFF
d_call: TRBD1; clone_size: NA; v_call: TRBV28; j_call: TRBJ1-2; cdr3_nt: TGTGCCAGCAGTTTAATGGACAGGGCGAGCTACACCTTC; cdr3_aa: CASSLMDRASYTF
d_call: TRBD1; clone_size: NA; v_call: TRBV19; j_call: TRBJ2-7; cdr3_nt: TGTGCCAGTAGTCCGACAGGGGACGACGAGCAGTACTTC; cdr3_aa: CASSPTGDDEQYF
d_call: TRBD1; clone_size: NA; v_call: TRBV28; j_call: TRBJ1-1; cdr3_nt: TGTGCCAGCAGCCTACCGTTTACGGGGACAGGGGGGGAAGCTTTCTTT; cdr3_aa: CASSLPFTGTGGEAFF
d_call: TRBD1; clone_size: NA; v_call: TRBV24-1; j_call: TRBJ2-5; cdr3_nt: TGTGCCACCAGTGCCTTGGACAGGGACCAAGAGACCCAGTACTTC; cdr3_aa: CATSALDRDQETQYF
d_call: TRBD1; clone_size: NA; v_call: TRBV6-5; j_call: TRBJ1-6; cdr3_nt: TGTGCCAGCAGTTACTCGACAGGGTATAATTCACCCCTCCACTTT; cdr3_aa: CASSYSTGYNSPLHF
d_call: NA; clone_size: NA; v_call: TRBV2; j_call: TRBJ1-5; cdr3_nt: TGTGCCAGCACCAGAGGGGGGAGGGACAATCAGCCCCAGCATTTT; cdr3_aa: CASTRGGRDNQPQHF
d_call: NA; clone_size: NA; v_call: TRBV2; j_call: TRBJ1-1; cdr3_nt: TGTGCCAGCAGTAATAGCCAGAACACTGAAGCTTTCTTT; cdr3_aa: CASSNSQNTEAFF
d_call: TRBD1; clone_size: few; v_call: TRBV29-1; j_call: TRBJ1-3; cdr3_nt: TGCAGCGTTCGACAGGGAAGCTCTGGAAACACCATATATTTT; cdr3_aa: CSVRQGSSGNTIYF
d_call: TRBD1; clone_size: NA; v_call: TRBV4-3; j_call: TRBJ1-4; cdr3_nt: TGCGCCAGCAGCCAAAGGGGACAGGGAATGGAAAAACTGTTTTTT; cdr3_aa: CASSQRGQGMEKLFF
d_call: TRBD1; clone_size: NA; v_call: TRBV27; j_call: TRBJ1-1; cdr3_nt: TGTGCCAGCAGTCCCTACCGGGACAGGGCGAACACTGAAGCTTTCTTT; cdr3_aa: CASSPYRDRANTEAFF
d_call: TRBD1; clone_size: NA; v_call: TRBV7-9; j_call: TRBJ2-5; cdr3_nt: TGTGCCAGCACCAAGGGGGCAGGGGGTTTTCTTCAAGAGACCCAGTACTTC; cdr3_aa: CASTKGAGGFLQETQYF
d_call: NA; clone_size: NA; v_call: TRBV4-3; j_call: TRBJ2-2; cdr3_nt: TGCGCCAGCAGCCAAGATCCAAGAGGGGGGGCAAACACCGGGGAGCTGTTTTTT; cdr3_aa: CASSQDPRGGANTGELFF
d_call: TRBD1; clone_size: NA; v_call: TRBV6-1; j_call: TRBJ1-5; cdr3_nt: TGTGCCAGCAGTGAGACAGGGATCGGTCAGCCCCAGCATTTT; cdr3_aa: CASSETGIGQPQHF
d_call: NA; clone_size: NA; v_call: TRBV5-1; j_call: TRBJ2-1; cdr3_nt: TGCGCCAGCAGCTTGGGTTCAGTCCAGGCTAACAATGAGCAGTTCTTC; cdr3_aa: CASSLGSVQANNEQFF
d_call: NA; clone_size: once; v_call: TRBV28; j_call: TRBJ2-7; cdr3_nt: TGTGCCGCGGGACAGACGACCTACGAGCAGTACTTC; cdr3_aa: CAAGQTTYEQYF
d_call: NA; clone_size: NA; v_call: TRBV12-3/TRBV12-4; j_call: TRBJ2-7; cdr3_nt: TGTGCCAGCAGTTTGAACAGGCCTTACGAGCAGTACTTC; cdr3_aa: CASSLNRPYEQYF
d_call: NA; clone_size: NA; v_call: TRBV10-3; j_call: TRBJ1-4; cdr3_nt: TGTGCCATCAGTGACCCTCGGTCGGATGAAAAACTGTTTTTT; cdr3_aa: CAISDPRSDEKLFF
d_call: NA; clone_size: once; v_call: TRBV18; j_call: TRBJ2-5; cdr3_nt: TGTGCCAGCTCCCCTTACAGGGAAGAGACCCAGTACTTC; cdr3_aa: CASSPYREETQYF
d_call: TRBD1; clone_size: NA; v_call: TRBV6-2/TRBV6-3; j_call: TRBJ1-6; cdr3_nt: TGTGCCAGCAGTACGACAGGGCGGGGATCACCCCTCCACTTT; cdr3_aa: CASSTTGRGSPLHF
d_call: TRBD1; clone_size: NA; v_call: TRBV2; j_call: TRBJ2-7; cdr3_nt: TGTGCCAGCAGTCCCGGGACAGGGCTCTACGAGCAGTACTTC; cdr3_aa: CASSPGTGLYEQYF
d_call: NA; clone_size: NA; v_call: TRBV6-5; j_call: TRBJ1-2; cdr3_nt: TGTGCCAGCAGTTACGGCGGAGGCCAAGGCTACACCTTC; cdr3_aa: CASSYGGGQGYTF
d_call: NA; clone_size: NA; v_call: TRBV29-1; j_call: TRBJ1-2; cdr3_nt: TGCAGCTCCGAACAGGGTGGCTACACCTTC; cdr3_aa: CSSEQGGYTF
d_call: NA; clone_size: NA; v_call: TRBV7-2; j_call: TRBJ1-2; cdr3_nt: TGTGCCAGCAGCTTAGTTTGGGGCGGGGACCCTAGATATTCTGATGGCTACACCTTC; cdr3_aa: CASSLVWGGDPRYSDGYTF
d_call: NA; clone_size: NA; v_call: TRBV19; j_call: TRBJ2-5; cdr3_nt: TGTGCCAGTAGTAACCGCAAACAGGGCGGGGAGACCCAGTACTTC; cdr3_aa: CASSNRKQGGETQYF
d_call: NA; clone_size: NA; v_call: TRBV6-5; j_call: TRBJ1-6; cdr3_nt: TGTGCCAGCGTGAGACAGGAAAATTCACCCCTCCACTTT; cdr3_aa: CASVRQENSPLHF
d_call: TRBD2; clone_size: NA; v_call: TRBV7-2; j_call: TRBJ2-5; cdr3_nt: TGTGCCAGCAGCTCTAAAGCGGGGGGGCTTACGCGAGAGACCCAGTACTTC; cdr3_aa: CASSSKAGGLTRETQYF
d_call: NA; clone_size: NA; v_call: TRBV18; j_call: TRBJ2-7; cdr3_nt: TGTGCCAGCTCACCAGAACAAGACAGCTACGAGCAGTACTTC; cdr3_aa: CASSPEQDSYEQYF
d_call: TRBD2; clone_size: NA; v_call: TRBV7-2; j_call: TRBJ2-7; cdr3_nt: TGTGCCAGCAGCACAGGACTAGCGGGGAACTACGAGCAGTACTTC; cdr3_aa: CASSTGLAGNYEQYF
d_call: NA; clone_size: once; v_call: TRBV6-5; j_call: TRBJ1-6; cdr3_nt: TGTGCCAGCAGTTACACGGGAAATTCACCCCTCCACTTT; cdr3_aa: CASSYTGNSPLHF
d_call: NA; clone_size: NA; v_call: TRBV2; j_call: TRBJ2-2; cdr3_nt: TGTGCCAGCAGTGGGGCCCAGGTTCGCACCGGGGAGCTGTTTTTT; cdr3_aa: CASSGAQVRTGELFF